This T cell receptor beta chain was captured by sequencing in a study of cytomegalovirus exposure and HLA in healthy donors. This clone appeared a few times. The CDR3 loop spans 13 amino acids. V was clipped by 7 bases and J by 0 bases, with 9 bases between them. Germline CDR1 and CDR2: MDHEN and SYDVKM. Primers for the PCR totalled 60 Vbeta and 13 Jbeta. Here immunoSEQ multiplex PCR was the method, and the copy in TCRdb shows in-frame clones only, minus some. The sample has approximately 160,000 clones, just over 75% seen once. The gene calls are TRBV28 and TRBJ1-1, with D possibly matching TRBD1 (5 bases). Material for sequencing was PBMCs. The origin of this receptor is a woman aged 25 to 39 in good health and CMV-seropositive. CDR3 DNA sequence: TGTGCCAGCACCGACAGACTGAACACTGAAGCTTTCTTT. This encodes CASTDRLNTEAFF. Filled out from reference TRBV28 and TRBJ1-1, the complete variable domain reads DVKVTQSSRYLVKRTGEKVFLECVQDMDHENMFWYRQDPGLGLRLIYFSYDVKMKEKGDIPEGYSVSREKKERFSLILESASTNQTSMYLCASTDRLNTEAFFGQGTRLTVV.